This T cell receptor beta chain stems from a study of cytomegalovirus exposure and HLA in healthy donors. Notes on the study in general: In a later analysis, HLA-associated TCR beta chains were more clonally expanded than equally common others.

This clone appeared a single time. What it binds is unknown. V lost 1 base and J 0 bases, leaving 12 bases between the germline ends. The germline CDR1 and CDR2 sequences are SGHTA and FQGNSA. The CDR3 has 16 amino acids. PCR involved 60 Vbeta and 13 Jbeta primers. The protocol was immunoSEQ multiplex PCR, while the TCRdb copy is restricted to in-frame clones and leaves out a portion. The sample lists some 110,000 clones; around 79% were seen once. The origin of this receptor is a man in his 60s in good health and CMV-seronegative. The sample was PBMCs. The J gene is TRBJ1-1, the V gene TRBV7-2; D is perhaps TRBD1 (5 bases). This CDR3 reads CASSLGGAGMNTEAFF. The CDR3 nucleotides read TGTGCCAGCAGCTTAGGTGGGGCGGGAATGAACACTGAAGCTTTCTTT.